This is a list of T cell receptor beta chains from one sample in a study of vaccination and CD4 T cells after COVID-19. The antigens these receptors bind are not known. Each CDR3 protein is one row after TCRdb ran MiXCR on the PCR reads. Of about 11,000 distinct CDR3 sequences listed, roughly 67% were seen once; the top ten hold 11% to 15%. Sample: CD4+ T cells from blood, cultured in vitro. The source is a human donor who had recovered from COVID-19. The CDR3 runs from the conserved cysteine through the conserved F or W. A D gene is named only where the DNA matches it firmly. Rows may omit the clone size; those that give it use once, few, many or a size class.

abundance	v_gene	d_gene	j_gene	CDR3nt	CDR3aa
NA	TRBV20-1	NA	TRBJ1-1	TGCAGTGCTAGGCAGGACAAATACACTGAAGCTTTCTTT	CSARQDKYTEAFF
few	TRBV11-2	NA	TRBJ2-5	TGTGCCAGCAGCTTTCTCGGGGCCCAAAGGCAAGAGACCCAGTACTTC	CASSFLGAQRQETQYF
few	TRBV7-8	TRBD2	TRBJ2-1	TGTGCCAGCAGCCACAAGCGGGGGGTTATATATGAGCAGTTCTTC	CASSHKRGVIYEQFF
NA	TRBV28	NA	TRBJ1-2	TGTGCCAGCAGCCCGGAGGGTTTTGGCTACACCTTC	CASSPEGFGYTF
NA	TRBV6-5	NA	TRBJ2-3	TGTGCCAGCAGTTACGATAGCACAGATACGCAGTATTTT	CASSYDSTDTQYF
few	TRBV20-1	NA	TRBJ1-2	TGCAGTGCTAGGATGGGTTTGGACTATGGCTACACCTTC	CSARMGLDYGYTF
few	TRBV6-5	NA	TRBJ1-6	TGTGCCAGCAGTTACAGGGGACTCAATTCACCCCTCCACTTT	CASSYRGLNSPLHF
NA	TRBV27	NA	TRBJ2-7	TGTGCCAGCAGTTTATCGAGGGTCGGCTCCTACGAGCAGTACTTC	CASSLSRVGSYEQYF
NA	TRBV12-3/TRBV12-4	NA	TRBJ1-5	TGTGCCAGCAGCCCGCGACAGGCCCTGGCTCAGCCCCAGCATTTT	CASSPRQALAQPQHF
NA	TRBV15	TRBD2	TRBJ2-7	TGTGCCACCAGCAGAGAGGTGGGGGGGGCCTACGAGCAGTACTTC	CATSREVGGAYEQYF
NA	TRBV7-8	NA	TRBJ2-1	TGTGCCAGCAGTACAAATGAAGGGGGCAATGAGCAGTTCTTC	CASSTNEGGNEQFF
NA	TRBV12-3/TRBV12-4	NA	TRBJ2-2	TGTGCCAGCAGCCGCGGACTGCCGACCGGGGAGCTGTTTTTT	CASSRGLPTGELFF
NA	TRBV4-3	NA	TRBJ1-2	TGCGCCAGCAGCCAAGATGGACCATATGGCTACACCTTC	CASSQDGPYGYTF
medium-sized	TRBV20-1	NA	TRBJ2-1	TGCAGTGCTAGAGGAGAAGCGGACGGGTACAATGAGCAGTTCTTC	CSARGEADGYNEQFF
NA	TRBV27	TRBD2	TRBJ2-7	TGTGCCAGCCGGACTAGCGGGGCCTACGAGCAGTACTTC	CASRTSGAYEQYF
NA	TRBV20-1	NA	TRBJ1-4	TGCAGTGCCCGCGGCGGGGGGACTAATGAAAAACTGTTTTTT	CSARGGGTNEKLFF
NA	TRBV20-1	NA	TRBJ1-4	TGCAGTGCATTACGGGCAACTAATGAAAAACTGTTTTTT	CSALRATNEKLFF
few	TRBV20-1	TRBD1	TRBJ1-1	TGCAGTGTTCCGGGACAGGGAATGAACACTGAAGCTTTCTTT	CSVPGQGMNTEAFF
NA	TRBV27	NA	TRBJ2-5	TGTGCCAGCAGTTTAGTAGGGGGGTACCAAGAGACCCAGTACTTC	CASSLVGGYQETQYF
NA	TRBV7-7	TRBD1	TRBJ1-5	TGTGCTAGCAGCTTAGACAGGGCTGGCAATCAGCCCCAGCATTTT	CASSLDRAGNQPQHF
NA	TRBV6-1	NA	TRBJ1-6	TGTGCCAGCAGTCCTGGTGGGTCACCCCTCCACTTT	CASSPGGSPLHF
NA	TRBV7-2	TRBD2	TRBJ2-2	TGTGCCAGCAGCCAGCGGGGGGGCGGTGCGAACACCGGGGAGCTGTTTTTT	CASSQRGGGANTGELFF
NA	TRBV2	NA	TRBJ2-7	TGTGCCAGCGGGGGCGTCGGAACCTACGAGCAGTACTTC	CASGGVGTYEQYF
NA	TRBV6-1	NA	TRBJ2-4	TGTGCCAGCAGTGAATCAGGGCCTCACCCTACCATGTACTTC	CASSESGPHPTMYF
few	TRBV6-1	TRBD2	TRBJ2-1	TGTGCCAGCAGTGCCGGGACTATGTCCAACAATGAGCAGTTCTTC	CASSAGTMSNNEQFF
NA	TRBV20-1	NA	TRBJ2-5	TGCAGTGCTAGAGACGGGGGCTACCAAGAGACCCAGTACTTC	CSARDGGYQETQYF
once	TRBV27	TRBD2	TRBJ2-2	TGTGCCAGCAGTGGGACTAGCGGGAGACGGTTCGGCGGGGAGCTGTTTTTT	CASSGTSGRRFGGELFF
few	TRBV28	NA	TRBJ1-5	TGTGCCAGCAATTTGGGGAGGTATCAGCCCCAGCATTTT	CASNLGRYQPQHF
NA	TRBV5-8	NA	TRBJ2-2	TGTGCCAGCAGCTTGGTGGGCCTTAACACCGGGGAGCTGTTTTTT	CASSLVGLNTGELFF
NA	TRBV7-2	NA	TRBJ2-5	TGTGCCAGCAGCGTCAGCGGAACGGTGGGGGAGACCCAGTACTTC	CASSVSGTVGETQYF
NA	TRBV5-1	NA	TRBJ2-4	TGCGCCAGCAGCCAAGGACAGCCAGGCATTCAGTACTTC	CASSQGQPGIQYF
NA	TRBV27	NA	TRBJ2-7	TGTGCCAGCAGTACGGATCGGACTTTATACTACGAGCAGTACTTC	CASSTDRTLYYEQYF
few	TRBV7-6	NA	TRBJ2-5	TGTGCCAGCAGCCTGGGACACGGAGGAGAGACCCAGTACTTC	CASSLGHGGETQYF
NA	TRBV7-9	TRBD1	TRBJ1-5	TGTGCCAGCAGCCCGCGGACAGGGGGCGCGTCTGCCCAGCATTTT	CASSPRTGGASAQHF
few	TRBV30	NA	TRBJ1-1	TGTGCCTGCTACGAGGCCTACACTGAAGCTTTCTTT	CACYEAYTEAFF
NA	TRBV7-2	NA	TRBJ2-3	TGTGCCAGCAGCGTTCTCCCGGTGTGGACGCAGTATTTT	CASSVLPVWTQYF
few	TRBV18	NA	TRBJ2-1	TGTGCCAGCTCACCCCCGGGCAATGAGCAGTTCTTC	CASSPPGNEQFF
NA	TRBV6-1	TRBD1	TRBJ1-3	TGTGCCAGCCGACAGGGGGCTGGAAACACCATATATTTT	CASRQGAGNTIYF
NA	TRBV6-1	NA	TRBJ1-6	TGTGCCAGCAGCCGGGACTATAATTCACCCCTCCACTTT	CASSRDYNSPLHF
NA	TRBV7-9	NA	TRBJ1-4	TGTGCCAGCAGCTTAGTGGCAGGGAGTGAAAAACTGTTTTTT	CASSLVAGSEKLFF
few	TRBV6-2/TRBV6-3	NA	TRBJ1-5	TGTGCCAGCAGTTATGCAGGGAACAATCAGCCCCAGCATTTT	CASSYAGNNQPQHF
NA	TRBV19	TRBD1	TRBJ2-1	TGTGCCAGTAGAGATCCGGGACAGGGTCTAGCTGAGCAGTTCTTC	CASRDPGQGLAEQFF
once	TRBV29-1	NA	TRBJ1-1	TGCAGCGTTGAAGTGCAGGGAAGGCCTGAAGCTTTCTTT	CSVEVQGRPEAFF
NA	TRBV20-1	NA	TRBJ1-1	TGCAGTGCTAGAGATTTACAGGGCGGCACTGAAGCTTTCTTT	CSARDLQGGTEAFF
NA	TRBV6-1	NA	TRBJ1-1	TGTGCCAGCAGCCTGGGAGTGCGGGGGGGCGCTTTCTTT	CASSLGVRGGAFF
NA	TRBV20-1	TRBD1	TRBJ1-1	TGCAGTGCTAAGGACAGGGGCATGAACACTGAAGCTTTCTTT	CSAKDRGMNTEAFF